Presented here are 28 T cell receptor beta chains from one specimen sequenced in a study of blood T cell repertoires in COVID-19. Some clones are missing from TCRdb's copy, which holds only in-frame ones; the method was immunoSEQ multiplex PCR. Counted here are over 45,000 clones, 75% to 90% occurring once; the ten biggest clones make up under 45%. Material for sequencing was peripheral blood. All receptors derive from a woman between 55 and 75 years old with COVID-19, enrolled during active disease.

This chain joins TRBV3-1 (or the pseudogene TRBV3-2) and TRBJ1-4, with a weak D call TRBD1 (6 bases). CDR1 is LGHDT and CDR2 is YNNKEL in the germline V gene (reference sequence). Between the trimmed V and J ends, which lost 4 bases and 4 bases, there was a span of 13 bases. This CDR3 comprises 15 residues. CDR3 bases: TGTGCCAGCAGCCCGCCATGGACAGATAATGAAAAACTGTTTTTT. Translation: CASSPPWTDNEKLFF.

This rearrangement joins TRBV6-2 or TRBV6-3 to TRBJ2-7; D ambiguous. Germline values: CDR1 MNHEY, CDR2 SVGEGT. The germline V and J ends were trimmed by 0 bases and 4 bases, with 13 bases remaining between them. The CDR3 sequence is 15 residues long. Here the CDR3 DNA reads TGTGCCAGCAGTTACTCCGGAGCCGGCCCTTACGAGCAGTACTTC. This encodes CASSYSGAGPYEQYF.

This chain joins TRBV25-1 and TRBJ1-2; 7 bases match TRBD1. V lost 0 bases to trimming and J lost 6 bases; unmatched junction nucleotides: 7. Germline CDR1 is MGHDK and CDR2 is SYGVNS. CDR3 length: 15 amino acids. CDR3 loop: CASSEYKGAQDGYTF. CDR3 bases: TGTGCCAGCAGTGAATATAAGGGGGCGCAAGATGGCTACACCTTC.

DNA for the CDR3: TGCACCAGCAGCCAGGTGGGGGCAGAAGCTTTCTTT. Translation gives CTSSQVGAEAFF. The chain employs TRBV1 and TRBJ1-1; the tabulated D call, TRBD1, remains unverified against the DNA. TRBV1 is recorded as a pseudogene. CDR3 length: 12 amino acids.

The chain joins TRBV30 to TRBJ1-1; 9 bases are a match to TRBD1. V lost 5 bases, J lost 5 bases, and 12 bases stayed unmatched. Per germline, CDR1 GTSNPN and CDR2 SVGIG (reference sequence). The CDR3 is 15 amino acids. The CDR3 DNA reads TGTGCCTGGTCTAGATCACAGGGGGCGGGTACTGAAGCTTTCTTT. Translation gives CAWSRSQGAGTEAFF.

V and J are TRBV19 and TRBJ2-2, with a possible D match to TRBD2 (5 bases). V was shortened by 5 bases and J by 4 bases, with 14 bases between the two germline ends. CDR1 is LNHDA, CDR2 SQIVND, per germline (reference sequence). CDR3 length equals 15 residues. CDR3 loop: CASSSSGSLTGELFF. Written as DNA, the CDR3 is TGTGCCAGTAGTTCCTCGGGGTCTCTCACCGGGGAGCTGTTTTTT.

CDR3 residues: CASSEGQVNTEAFF. The DNA of the CDR3 is TGTGCCAGCAGTGAGGGACAGGTGAACACTGAAGCTTTCTTT. This chain uses TRBV6-1 with TRBJ1-1; 8 positions match TRBD1. Germline-derived CDR1 and CDR2 are MNHNS and SASEGT. The CDR3 loop spans 14 amino acids. V trimming: 3 bases; J trimming: 0 bases; junction bases outside the gene matches: 0.

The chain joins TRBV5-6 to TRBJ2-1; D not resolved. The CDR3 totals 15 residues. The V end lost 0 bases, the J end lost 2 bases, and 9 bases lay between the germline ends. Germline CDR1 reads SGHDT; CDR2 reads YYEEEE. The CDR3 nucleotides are TGTGCCAGCAGCTTGGATGGGCCACCCTACAATGAGCAGTTCTTC. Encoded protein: CASSLDGPPYNEQFF.

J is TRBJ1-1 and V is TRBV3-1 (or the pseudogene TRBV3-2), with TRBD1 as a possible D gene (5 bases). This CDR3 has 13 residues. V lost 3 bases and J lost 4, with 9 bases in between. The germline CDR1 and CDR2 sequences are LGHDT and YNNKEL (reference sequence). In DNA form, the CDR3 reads TGTGCCAGCAGCCAGGGGGGAGGCACTGAAGCTTTCTTT. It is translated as CASSQGGGTEAFF.

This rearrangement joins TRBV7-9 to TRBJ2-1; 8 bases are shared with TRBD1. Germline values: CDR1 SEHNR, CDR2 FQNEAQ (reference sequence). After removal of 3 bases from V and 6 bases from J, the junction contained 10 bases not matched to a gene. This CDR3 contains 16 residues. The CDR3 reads CASSFQGAMGSNEQFF. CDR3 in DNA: TGTGCCAGCAGCTTTCAGGGGGCGATGGGTAGCAATGAGCAGTTCTTC. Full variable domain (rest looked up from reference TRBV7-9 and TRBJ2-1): DTGVSQNPRHKITKRGQNVTFRCDPISEHNRLYWYRQTLGQGPEFLTYFQNEAQLEKSRLLSDRFSAERPKGSFSTLEIQRTEQGDSAMYLCASSFQGAMGSNEQFFGPGTRLTVL.

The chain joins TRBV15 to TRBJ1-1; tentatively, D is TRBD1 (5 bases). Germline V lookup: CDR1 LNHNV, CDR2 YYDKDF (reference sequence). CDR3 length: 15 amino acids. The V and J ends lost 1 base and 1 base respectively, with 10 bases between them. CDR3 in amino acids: CATSRGTSGNTEAFF. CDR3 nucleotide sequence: TGTGCCACCAGCAGAGGGACATCGGGGAACACTGAAGCTTTCTTT.

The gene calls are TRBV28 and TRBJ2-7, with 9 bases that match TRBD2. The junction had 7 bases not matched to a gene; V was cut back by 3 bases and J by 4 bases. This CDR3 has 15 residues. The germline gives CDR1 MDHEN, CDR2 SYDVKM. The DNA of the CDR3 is TGTGCCAGCAGTTTTGGGACTAGCCCACCGTACGAGCAGTACTTC. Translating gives CASSFGTSPPYEQYF.

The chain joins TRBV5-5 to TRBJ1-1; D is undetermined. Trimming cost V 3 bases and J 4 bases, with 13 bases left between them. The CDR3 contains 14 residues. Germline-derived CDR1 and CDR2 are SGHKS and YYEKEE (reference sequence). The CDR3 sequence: CASSSHDIRTEAFF. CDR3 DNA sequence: TGTGCCAGCAGCTCCCACGACATACGCACTGAAGCTTTCTTT.

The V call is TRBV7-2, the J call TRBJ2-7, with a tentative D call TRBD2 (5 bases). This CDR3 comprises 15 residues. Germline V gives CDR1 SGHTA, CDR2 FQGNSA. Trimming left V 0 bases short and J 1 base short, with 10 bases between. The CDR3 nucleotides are TGTGCCAGCAGCTTAGCCTCGAGCGGATCCTACGAGCAGTACTTC. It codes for CASSLASSGSYEQYF.

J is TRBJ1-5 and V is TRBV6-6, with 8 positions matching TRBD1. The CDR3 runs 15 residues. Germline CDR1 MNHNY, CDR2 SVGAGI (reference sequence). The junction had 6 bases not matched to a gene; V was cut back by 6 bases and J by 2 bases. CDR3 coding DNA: TGTGCCAGCAGGGACCAGGGGGCCGGCAATCAGCCCCAGCATTTT. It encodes CASRDQGAGNQPQHF.

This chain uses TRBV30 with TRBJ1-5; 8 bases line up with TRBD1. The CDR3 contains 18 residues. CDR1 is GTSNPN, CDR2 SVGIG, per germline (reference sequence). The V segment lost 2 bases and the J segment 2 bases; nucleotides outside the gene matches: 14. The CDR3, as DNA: TGTGCCTGGAGTTCTTCGGGGACAGGTGCCCTCGGCAATCAGCCCCAGCATTTT. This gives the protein CAWSSSGTGALGNQPQHF.

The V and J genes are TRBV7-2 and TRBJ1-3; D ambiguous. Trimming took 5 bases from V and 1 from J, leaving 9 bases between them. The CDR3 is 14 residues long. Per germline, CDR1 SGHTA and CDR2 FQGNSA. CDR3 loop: CASSLTGSGNTIYF. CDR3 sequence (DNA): TGTGCCAGCAGCCTTACGGGTTCTGGAAACACCATATATTTT.

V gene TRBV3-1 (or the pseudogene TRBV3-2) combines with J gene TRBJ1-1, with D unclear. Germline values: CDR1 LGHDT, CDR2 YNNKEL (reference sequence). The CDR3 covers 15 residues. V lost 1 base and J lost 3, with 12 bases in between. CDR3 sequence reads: CASSQVPGFYTEAFF. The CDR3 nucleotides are TGTGCCAGCAGCCAAGTCCCGGGATTCTACACTGAAGCTTTCTTT.

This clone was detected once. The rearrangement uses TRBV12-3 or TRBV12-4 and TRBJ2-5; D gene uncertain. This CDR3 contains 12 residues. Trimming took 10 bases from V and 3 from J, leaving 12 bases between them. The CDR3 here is CATAFGEETQYF. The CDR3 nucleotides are TGTGCCACCGCCTTTGGAGAAGAGACCCAGTACTTC.

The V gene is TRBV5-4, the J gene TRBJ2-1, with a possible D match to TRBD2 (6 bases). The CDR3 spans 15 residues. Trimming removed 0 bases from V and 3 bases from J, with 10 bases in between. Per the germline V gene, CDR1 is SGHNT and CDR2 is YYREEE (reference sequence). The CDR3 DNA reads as TGTGCCAGCAGCTTGGCGGGAGACAGCTACAATGAGCAGTTCTTC. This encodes CASSLAGDSYNEQFF.

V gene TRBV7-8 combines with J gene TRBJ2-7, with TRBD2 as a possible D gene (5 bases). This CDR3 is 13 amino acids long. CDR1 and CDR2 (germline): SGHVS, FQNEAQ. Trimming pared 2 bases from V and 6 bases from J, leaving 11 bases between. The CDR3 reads CASSLREMGEQYF. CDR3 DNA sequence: TGTGCCAGCAGCTTAAGGGAGATGGGCGAGCAGTACTTC.

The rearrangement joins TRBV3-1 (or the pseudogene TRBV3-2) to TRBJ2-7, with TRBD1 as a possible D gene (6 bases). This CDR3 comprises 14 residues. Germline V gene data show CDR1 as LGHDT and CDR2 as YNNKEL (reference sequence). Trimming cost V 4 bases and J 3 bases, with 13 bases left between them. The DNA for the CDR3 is TGTGCCAGCAGCCCCGGGACACGATACTACGAGCAGTACTTC. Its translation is CASSPGTRYYEQYF.

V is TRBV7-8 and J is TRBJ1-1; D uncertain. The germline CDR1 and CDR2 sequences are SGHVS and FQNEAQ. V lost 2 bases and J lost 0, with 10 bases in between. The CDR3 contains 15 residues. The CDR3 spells CASSLNGLLNTEAFF. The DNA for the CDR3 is TGTGCCAGCAGCTTAAACGGACTCTTGAACACTGAAGCTTTCTTT.

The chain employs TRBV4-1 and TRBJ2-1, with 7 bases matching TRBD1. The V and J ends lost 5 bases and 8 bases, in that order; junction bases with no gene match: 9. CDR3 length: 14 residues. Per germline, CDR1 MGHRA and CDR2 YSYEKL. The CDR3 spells CASSLGQLPHEQFF. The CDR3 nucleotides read TGCGCCAGCAGCTTGGGACAGCTTCCCCATGAGCAGTTCTTC.

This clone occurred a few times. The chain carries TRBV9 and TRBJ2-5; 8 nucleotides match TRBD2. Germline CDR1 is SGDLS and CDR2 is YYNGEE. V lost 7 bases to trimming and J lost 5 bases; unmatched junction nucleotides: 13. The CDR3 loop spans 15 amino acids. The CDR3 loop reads CASSKGPSGLETQYF. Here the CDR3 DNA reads TGTGCCAGCTCGAAAGGCCCTAGCGGGCTCGAGACCCAGTACTTC.

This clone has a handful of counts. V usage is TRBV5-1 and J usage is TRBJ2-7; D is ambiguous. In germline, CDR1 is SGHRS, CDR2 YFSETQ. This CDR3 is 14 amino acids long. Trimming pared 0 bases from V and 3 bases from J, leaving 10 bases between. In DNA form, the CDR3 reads TGCGCCAGCAGCTTGGCCAGGTCCAACTACGAGCAGTACTTC. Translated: CASSLARSNYEQYF.

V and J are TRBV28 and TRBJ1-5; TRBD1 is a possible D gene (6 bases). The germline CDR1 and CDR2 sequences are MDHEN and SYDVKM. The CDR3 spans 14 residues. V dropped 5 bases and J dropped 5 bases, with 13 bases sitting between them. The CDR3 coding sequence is TGTGCCAGCAGTCTGAGAGGGGGTTATCAGCCCCAGCATTTT. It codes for CASSLRGGYQPQHF.

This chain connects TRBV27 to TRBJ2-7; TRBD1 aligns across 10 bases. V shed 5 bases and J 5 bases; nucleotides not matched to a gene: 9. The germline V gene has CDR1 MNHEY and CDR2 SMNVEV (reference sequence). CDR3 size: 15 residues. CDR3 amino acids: CASSKPGQGNHEQYF. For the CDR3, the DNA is TGTGCCAGCAGTAAACCGGGACAGGGGAACCACGAGCAGTACTTC.